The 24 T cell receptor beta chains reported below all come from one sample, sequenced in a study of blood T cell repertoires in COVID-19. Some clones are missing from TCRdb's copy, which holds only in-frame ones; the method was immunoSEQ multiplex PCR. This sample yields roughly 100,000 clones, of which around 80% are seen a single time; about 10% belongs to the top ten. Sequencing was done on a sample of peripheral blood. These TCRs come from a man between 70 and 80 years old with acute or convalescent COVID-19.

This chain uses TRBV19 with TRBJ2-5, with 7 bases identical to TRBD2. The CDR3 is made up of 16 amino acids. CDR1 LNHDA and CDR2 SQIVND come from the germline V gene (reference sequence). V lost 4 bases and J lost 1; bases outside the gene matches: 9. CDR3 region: CASSTPGGGLQETQYF. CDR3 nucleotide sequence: TGTGCCAGTAGTACTCCGGGGGGAGGACTCCAAGAGACCCAGTACTTC.

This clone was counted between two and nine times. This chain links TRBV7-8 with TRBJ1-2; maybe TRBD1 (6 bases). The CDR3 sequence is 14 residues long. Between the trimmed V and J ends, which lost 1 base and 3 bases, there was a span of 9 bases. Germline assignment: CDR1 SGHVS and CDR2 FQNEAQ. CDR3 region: CASSLGDIYYGYTF. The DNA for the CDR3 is TGTGCCAGCAGCTTAGGGGACATCTACTATGGCTACACCTTC.

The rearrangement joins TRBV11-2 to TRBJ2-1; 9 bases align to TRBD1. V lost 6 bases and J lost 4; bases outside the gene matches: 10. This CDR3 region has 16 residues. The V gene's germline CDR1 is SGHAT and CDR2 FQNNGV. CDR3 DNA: TGTGCCAGCAGGATAGCTGGGACAGGGAAATACAATGAGCAGTTCTTC. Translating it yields CASRIAGTGKYNEQFF.

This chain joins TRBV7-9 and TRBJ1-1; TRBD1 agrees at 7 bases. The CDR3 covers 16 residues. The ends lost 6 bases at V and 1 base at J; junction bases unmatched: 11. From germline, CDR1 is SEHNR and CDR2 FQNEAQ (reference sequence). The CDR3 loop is CASRATSGTANTEAFF. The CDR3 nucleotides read TGTGCCAGCAGAGCCACCTCGGGGACAGCGAACACTGAAGCTTTCTTT.

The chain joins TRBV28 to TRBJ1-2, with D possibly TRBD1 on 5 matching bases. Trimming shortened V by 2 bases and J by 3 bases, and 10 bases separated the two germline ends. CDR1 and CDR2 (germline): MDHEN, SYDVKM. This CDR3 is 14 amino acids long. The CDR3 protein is CASSLTGEDYGYTF. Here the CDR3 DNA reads TGTGCCAGCAGTTTAACGGGGGAGGACTATGGCTACACCTTC.

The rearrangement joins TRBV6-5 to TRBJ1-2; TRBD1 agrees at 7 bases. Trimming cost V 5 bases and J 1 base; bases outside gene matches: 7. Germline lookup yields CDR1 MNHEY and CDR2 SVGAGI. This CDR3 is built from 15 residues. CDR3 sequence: CASSNGDSVNYGYTF. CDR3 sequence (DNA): TGTGCCAGCAGTAACGGGGACAGCGTTAACTATGGCTACACCTTC.

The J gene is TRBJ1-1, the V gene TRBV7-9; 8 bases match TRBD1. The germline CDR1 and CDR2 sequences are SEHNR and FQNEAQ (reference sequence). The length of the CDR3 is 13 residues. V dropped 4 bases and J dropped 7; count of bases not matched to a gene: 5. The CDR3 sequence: CASSSGQESEAFF. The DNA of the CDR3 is TGTGCCAGCAGCTCGGGACAGGAAAGTGAAGCTTTCTTT.

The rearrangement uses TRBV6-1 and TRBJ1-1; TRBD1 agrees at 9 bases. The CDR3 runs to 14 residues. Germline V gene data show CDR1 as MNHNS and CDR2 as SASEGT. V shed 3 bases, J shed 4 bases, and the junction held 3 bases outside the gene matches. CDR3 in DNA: TGTGCCAGCAGTGAGCCGGGACAGGGCACTGAAGCTTTCTTT. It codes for CASSEPGQGTEAFF.

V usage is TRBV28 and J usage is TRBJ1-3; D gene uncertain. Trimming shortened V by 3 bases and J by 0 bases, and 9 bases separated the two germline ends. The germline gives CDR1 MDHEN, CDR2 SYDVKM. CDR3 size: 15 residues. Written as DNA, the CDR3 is TGTGCCAGCAGTTTCGGCGGGAGCTCTGGAAACACCATATATTTT. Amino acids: CASSFGGSSGNTIYF.

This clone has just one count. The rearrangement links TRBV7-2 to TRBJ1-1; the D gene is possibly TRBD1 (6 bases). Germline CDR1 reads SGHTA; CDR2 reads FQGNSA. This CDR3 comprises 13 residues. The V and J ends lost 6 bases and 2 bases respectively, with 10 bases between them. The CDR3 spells CASRVGGNTEAFF. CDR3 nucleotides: TGTGCCAGCAGGGTAGGGGGTAACACTGAAGCTTTCTTT.

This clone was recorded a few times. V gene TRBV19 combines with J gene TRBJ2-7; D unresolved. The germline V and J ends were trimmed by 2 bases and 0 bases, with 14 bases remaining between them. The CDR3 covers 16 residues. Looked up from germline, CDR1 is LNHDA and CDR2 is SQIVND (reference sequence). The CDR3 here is CASSIWNEPGSYEQYF. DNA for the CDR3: TGTGCCAGTAGTATATGGAACGAACCAGGCTCCTACGAGCAGTACTTC.

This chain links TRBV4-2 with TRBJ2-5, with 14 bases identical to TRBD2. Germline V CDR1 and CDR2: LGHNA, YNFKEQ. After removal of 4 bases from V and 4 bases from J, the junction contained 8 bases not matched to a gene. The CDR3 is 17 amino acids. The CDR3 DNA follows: TGTGCCAGCAGCCCGGGACTAGCGGGGGAGTGGGGAGAGACCCAGTACTTC. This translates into CASSPGLAGEWGETQYF.

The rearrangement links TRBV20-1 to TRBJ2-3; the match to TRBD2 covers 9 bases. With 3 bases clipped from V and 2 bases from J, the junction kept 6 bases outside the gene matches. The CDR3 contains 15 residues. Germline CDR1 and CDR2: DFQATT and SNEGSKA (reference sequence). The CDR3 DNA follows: TGCAGTGCTAGTACGCGGGAGGGGAACACAGATACGCAGTATTTT. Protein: CSASTREGNTDTQYF.

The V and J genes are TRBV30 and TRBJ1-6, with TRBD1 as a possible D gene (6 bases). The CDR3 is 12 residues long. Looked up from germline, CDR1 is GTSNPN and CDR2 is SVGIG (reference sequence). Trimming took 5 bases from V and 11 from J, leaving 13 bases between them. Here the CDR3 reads CAWAGTSAPLHF. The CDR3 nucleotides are TGTGCCTGGGCCGGGACATCGGCACCCCTCCACTTT. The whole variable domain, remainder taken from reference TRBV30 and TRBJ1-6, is SQTIHQWPATLVQPVGSPLSLECTVEGTSNPNLYWYRQAAGRGLQLLFYSVGIGQISSEVPQNLSASRPQDRQFILSSKKLLLSDSGFYLCAWAGTSAPLHFGNGTRLTVT.

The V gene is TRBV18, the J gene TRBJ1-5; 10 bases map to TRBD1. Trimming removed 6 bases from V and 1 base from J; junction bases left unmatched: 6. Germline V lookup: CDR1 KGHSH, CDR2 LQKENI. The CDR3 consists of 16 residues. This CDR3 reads CASSPGTGASNQPQHF. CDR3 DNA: TGTGCCAGCTCTCCAGGGACAGGGGCAAGCAATCAGCCCCAGCATTTT.

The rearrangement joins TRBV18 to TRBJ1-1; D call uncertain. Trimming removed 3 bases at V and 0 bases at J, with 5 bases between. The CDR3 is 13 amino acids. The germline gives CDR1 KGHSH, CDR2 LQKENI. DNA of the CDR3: TGTGCCAGCTCACCCACAATGAACACTGAAGCTTTCTTT. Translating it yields CASSPTMNTEAFF.

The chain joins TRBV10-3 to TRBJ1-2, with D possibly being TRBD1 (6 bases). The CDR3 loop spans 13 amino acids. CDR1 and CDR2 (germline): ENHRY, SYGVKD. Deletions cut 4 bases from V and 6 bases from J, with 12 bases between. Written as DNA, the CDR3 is TGTGCCATCAGTGCGGACAGTCGCCATGGCTACACCTTC. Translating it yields CAISADSRHGYTF.

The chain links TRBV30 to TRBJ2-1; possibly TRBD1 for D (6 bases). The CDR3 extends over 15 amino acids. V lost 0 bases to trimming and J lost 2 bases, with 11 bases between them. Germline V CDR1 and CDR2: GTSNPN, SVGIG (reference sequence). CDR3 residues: CAWSVGGHTYNEQFF. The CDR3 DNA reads TGTGCCTGGAGTGTAGGGGGACATACCTACAATGAGCAGTTCTTC.

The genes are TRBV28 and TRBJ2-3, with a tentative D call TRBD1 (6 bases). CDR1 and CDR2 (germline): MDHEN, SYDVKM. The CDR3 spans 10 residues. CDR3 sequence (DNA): TGTGCAACAGGGTCAGATACGCAGTATTTT. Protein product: CATGSDTQYF.

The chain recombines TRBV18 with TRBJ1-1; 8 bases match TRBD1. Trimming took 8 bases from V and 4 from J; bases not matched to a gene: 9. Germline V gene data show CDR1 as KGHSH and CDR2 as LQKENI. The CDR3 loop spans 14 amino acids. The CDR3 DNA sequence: TGTGCCAGCATGACACAGGGGGGGTTCACTGAAGCTTTCTTT. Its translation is CASMTQGGFTEAFF.

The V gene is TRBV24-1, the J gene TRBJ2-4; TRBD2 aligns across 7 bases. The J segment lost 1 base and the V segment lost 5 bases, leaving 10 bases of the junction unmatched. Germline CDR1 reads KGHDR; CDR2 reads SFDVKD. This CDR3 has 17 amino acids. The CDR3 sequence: CATSASSPRGAKNIQYF. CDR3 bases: TGTGCCACCAGTGCCTCCTCGCCGCGGGGGGCCAAAAACATTCAGTACTTC.

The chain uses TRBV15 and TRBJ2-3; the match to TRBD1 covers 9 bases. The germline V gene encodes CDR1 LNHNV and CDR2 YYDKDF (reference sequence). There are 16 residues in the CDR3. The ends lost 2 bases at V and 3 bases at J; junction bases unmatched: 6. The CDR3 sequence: CATSRYTGTGTDTQYF. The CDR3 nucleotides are TGTGCCACCAGCAGATACACCGGGACAGGGACAGATACGCAGTATTTT.

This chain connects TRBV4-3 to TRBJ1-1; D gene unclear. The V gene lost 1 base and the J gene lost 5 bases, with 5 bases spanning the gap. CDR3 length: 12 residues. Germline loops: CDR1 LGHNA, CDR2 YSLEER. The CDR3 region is CASSQVGTEAFF. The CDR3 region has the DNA TGCGCCAGCAGCCAAGTCGGGACTGAAGCTTTCTTT.

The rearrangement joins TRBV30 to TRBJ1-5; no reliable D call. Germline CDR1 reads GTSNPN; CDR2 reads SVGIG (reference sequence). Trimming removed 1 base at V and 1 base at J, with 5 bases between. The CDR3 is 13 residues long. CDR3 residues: CAWSAQSNQPQHF. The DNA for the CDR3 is TGTGCCTGGAGTGCACAGAGCAATCAGCCCCAGCATTTT.